The T cell receptor beta chain described here comes from a study of early T cells in non-severe SARS-CoV-2 infection. At the level of the study: Unsorted whole blood bulk RNA was sequenced, with unpaired chains.

The table lists this clonotype with many counts. Its specificity is not known. Notes on the study in general: VDJdb-based annotation leaned toward anti-spike CD8 responses and missed private and CD4 specificities.

Each single cDNA molecule received a unique molecular identifier. In TCRdb, the 5' RACE reads were re-called with MiXCR into one record per CDR3 protein. The data hold 45,000 to 55,000 distinct CDR3 sequences, with 6.2% observed a single time. This TCR came from an adult who was a healthcare worker with PCR-confirmed SARS-CoV-2 infection or an uninfected control (not recorded which). The specimen was whole blood.

CDR3 amino acids: CASSQLGSNQPQHF. CDR3 DNA: TGTGCCAGCAGCCAATTGGGATCCAATCAGCCCCAGCATTTT. The chain has TRBV3-1 and TRBJ1-5; D remains unclear. V lost 2 bases to trimming and J lost 3 bases, with 8 bases between them. The CDR3 covers 14 residues. In germline, CDR1 is LGHDT, CDR2 YNNKEL (reference sequence).